The text below deals with one T cell receptor (beta chain). It has no known antigen specificity. Per-base qualities were not stored, and no clone one base away is much larger. The immunoSEQ Assay, a bias-controlled multiplex PCR, was used to amplify TCRbeta CDR3 regions from genomic DNA. On the study's bioinformatics: Nucleated cell counts per sample were estimated from amplification of reference gene primers within the assay. Sequence reads were collapsed and filtered to measure the absolute abundance of every unique TCRbeta CDR3 rearrangement. Productive Simpson clonality was computed per sample as the square root of Simpson's diversity index over productive rearrangements. TCRdb took over this immuneACCESS table, retaining in-frame rearrangements with V and J assigned. Such tables are incomplete; in checked studies, under half of the missing clones stem from an unresolved V gene, and the remainder is unexplained. V and J calls and clone size are given by that table; D and trimming were obtained from the DNA. Counted in this sample were around 30,000 clones; around 90% of them appeared once. The ten largest clones capture roughly 1.4% of the sample.

Collaborating institutions collected whole blood in K2EDTA tubes following their own protocols. For TCRbeta analysis, collaborator samples were shipped as frozen whole blood, as isolated PBMCs, or as DNA extracted from either sample type. CDR1 and CDR2, per the germline V gene, are KGHDR and SFDVKD. Between the V and J ends, shortened by 5 bases and 10 bases respectively, the junction contains 11 bases. The CDR3 spans 12 residues, from the cysteine through the phenylalanine. Only CDR3 DNA remains: 36 bases, in frame from the first base. This entry comes from a study of blood T cell repertoires in COVID-19 (dated by TCRdb to about 2020). For the study in its entirety: The collaborator samples originated in the United States, Italy and Spain and spanned the acute and convalescent phases of COVID-19. The prospective study material was composed of cDNA or gDNA derived from T cells, B-cell-depleted T cells, or PBMCs. The dataset comprised deeply sampled blood TCRbeta repertoires from subjects exposed to, actively infected with, or recovered from COVID-19. The repertoires were released in a freely available public database intended as a resource for research on the immune response to SARS-CoV-2. The samples were drawn from the first 160 participants of the ongoing ImmuneRACE study and from 1,254 subjects provided by 6 global collaborators. Nearly every sample came with metadata listing a de-identified subject ID, COVID-19 status, age in years and sex. Where available, HLA class I and class II types were obtained from metadata supplied by the sample provider rather than from assay-based typing. The investigation overall reported the following: The quantity of clinical and demographic metadata differed by source and by participant and was supplied without curation.

The chain is encoded by TRBV24-1 joined to TRBJ2-1; a weak D assignment points to TRBD2 (5 bases agree). What was sequenced was peripheral blood. The TCR sequence derives from a man aged 60-69 years with active COVID-19. The bases read TGTGCCACCAGTGTGACGGGGTGGGAGCAGTTCTTC. The encoded protein is CATSVTGWEQFF.